Below, one TCR beta chain is given with its context. This sample was included in a study of control samples from healthy donors and cancer patients. The CDR3 spans 13 residues. Germline-derived CDR1 and CDR2 are SGHTA and FQGTGA. V was cut by 5 bases and J by 4 bases, with 9 bases left in between. TCRdb's table, derived via immunoSEQ multiplex PCR, lists solely in-frame clones and lacks some. The sample carries 140,000 to 150,000 clones, about nine tenths recorded once. This clonotype was sampled from a man aged 25-45 years in good health. The sample was blood. This chain uses TRBV7-3 with TRBJ1-3; D remains unclear. In nucleotides, the CDR3 is TGTGCCAGCAGCCCGCAACGGGGAAACACCATATATTTT. Its translation is CASSPQRGNTIYF.